The T cell receptor beta chain described here comes from a study of response to subunit inactivated influenza vaccine. Findings and limits, study-wide: Authors suggested each seasonal flu vaccination may recruit only limited numbers of new T cells.

This clonotype occurred many times. Its antigen is not identified. Via MiXCR, TCRdb re-called the RT-PCR reads, giving one row per CDR3 protein. The sample records 400,000 to 550,000 distinct CDR3 sequences, over 25% being singletons. This CDR3 has 17 residues. Germline V gene sequence: CDR1 SEHNR, CDR2 FQNEAQ (reference sequence). V lost 2 bases, J lost 1 base, and 4 bases stayed unmatched. This specimen was CD4+ T cells sorted from PBMCs, taken 5 to 6 days after vaccination. This chain connects TRBV7-9 to TRBJ1-6, with 8 bases identical to TRBD1. The TCR sequence derives from a man aged 45-65 years who received an inactivated influenza vaccine. The CDR3 nucleotides read TGTGCCAGCAGCTTACAGACAGGGGCGTCCTATAATTCACCCCTCCACTTT. Its translation: CASSLQTGASYNSPLHF.